The source of this T cell receptor (beta chain) is a study of T cell changes during pregnancy in multiple sclerosis. This table comes from immunoSEQ multiplex PCR, and its TCRdb copy is limited to in-frame clones, with some not included. This sample carries under 55,000 clones, approximately 91% of them seen once, and the ten largest clones take 10% to 13%. CDR3 size: 16 residues. V dropped 1 base and J dropped 6 bases, with 15 bases sitting between them. Germline V gives CDR1 LNHDA, CDR2 SQIVND (reference sequence). The material sequenced was CD8+ T cells from peripheral blood mononuclear cells, taken after pregnancy. This clonotype was obtained from a female donor with multiple sclerosis, enrolled in a pregnancy study. This sequence joins TRBV19 and TRBJ2-2; the D is unclear. CDR3 in amino acids: CASSIGSPLGPGELFF. CDR3 bases: TGTGCCAGTAGTATAGGTTCCCCGCTGGGCCCCGGGGAGCTGTTTTTT.